Included here is one TCR beta chain sequence, with context. Its antigen is not known. The source of the sample is a study of T-cell memory formation after mild COVID-19. Germline CDR1 and CDR2: LGHNA and YNFKEQ. The V end lost 4 bases, the J end lost 8 bases, and 18 bases lay between the germline ends. This CDR3 region has 15 residues. It was 5'RACE with constant-segment primers that produced the TCR alpha and TCR beta cDNA libraries, which carried sample barcodes and UMIs. TCRdb recomputed calls from the 5' RACE reads with MiXCR, one row per CDR3 protein. This table has 300,000 to 400,000 distinct CDR3 sequences, 15% to 20% appearing once. Study findings and constraints: Memory cells collected pre-infection included some clones that later responded, suggesting cross-reactive memory joined. CD4+ contracting clones lay mainly in CM and EM, CD8+ ones in EMRA.

The gene calls are TRBV4-2 and TRBJ2-1; D is perhaps TRBD1 (6 bases). The receptor's source is a man aged 18 to 35 who had mild COVID-19 (a few samples of this study predate the infection). Cell type and time point are not known. Sequences were obtained from PBMCs or a T cell subset sorted from them (not recorded which). The chain's CDR3 is CASSLRDTDRDEQFF. The DNA for the CDR3 is TGTGCCAGCAGCCTCCGGGACACAGATAGGGATGAGCAGTTCTTC.